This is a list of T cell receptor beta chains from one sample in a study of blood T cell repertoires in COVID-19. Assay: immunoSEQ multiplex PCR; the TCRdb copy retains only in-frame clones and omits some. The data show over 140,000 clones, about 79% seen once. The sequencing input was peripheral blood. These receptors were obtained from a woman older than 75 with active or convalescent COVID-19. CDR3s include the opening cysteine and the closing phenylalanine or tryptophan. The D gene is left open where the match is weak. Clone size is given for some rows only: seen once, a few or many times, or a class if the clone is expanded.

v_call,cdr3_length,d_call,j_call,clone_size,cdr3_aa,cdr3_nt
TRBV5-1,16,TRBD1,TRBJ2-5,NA,CASSFGTERYQETQYF,TGCGCCAGCAGCTTCGGGACAGAACGGTACCAAGAGACCCAGTACTTC
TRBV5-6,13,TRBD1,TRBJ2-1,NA,CASSPYRGNEQFF,TGTGCCAGCAGCCCCTACAGGGGCAATGAGCAGTTCTTC
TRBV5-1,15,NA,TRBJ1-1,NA,CASSLGGRLNTEAFF,TGCGCCAGCAGCTTGGGGGGCAGACTGAACACTGAAGCTTTCTTT
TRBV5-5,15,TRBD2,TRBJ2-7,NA,CASSPTGLAGYEQYF,TGTGCCAGCAGCCCGACGGGACTAGCGGGCTACGAGCAGTACTTC
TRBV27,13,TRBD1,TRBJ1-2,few,CASSIGTGYGYTF,TGTGCCAGCAGCATAGGGACAGGCTATGGCTACACCTTC
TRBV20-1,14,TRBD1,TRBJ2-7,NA,CSASPPGQSYEQYF,TGCAGTGCTAGTCCCCCGGGACAGAGTTACGAGCAGTACTTC
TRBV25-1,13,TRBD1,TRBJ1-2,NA,CASSATGDYGYTF,TGTGCCAGCAGTGCTACAGGGGACTATGGCTACACCTTC
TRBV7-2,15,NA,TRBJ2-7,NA,CASSLEQASSYEQYF,TGTGCCAGCAGCTTAGAACAGGCCTCCTCCTACGAGCAGTACTTC
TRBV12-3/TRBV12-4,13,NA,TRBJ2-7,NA,CASTWGNSYEQYF,TGTGCCAGCACCTGGGGCAACTCCTACGAGCAGTACTTC
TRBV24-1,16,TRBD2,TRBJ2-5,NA,CATSDPGLGVGETQYF,TGTGCCACCAGTGACCCGGGACTAGGCGTGGGAGAGACCCAGTACTTC
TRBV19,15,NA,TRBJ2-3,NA,CASRWGGVSTDTQYF,TGTGCCAGCAGGTGGGGGGGCGTTAGCACAGATACGCAGTATTTT
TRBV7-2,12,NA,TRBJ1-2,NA,CATGGTNYGYTF,TGTGCCACCGGGGGGACAAACTATGGCTACACCTTC
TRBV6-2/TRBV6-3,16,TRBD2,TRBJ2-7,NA,CASSTSRGAISYEQYF,TGTGCCAGCAGCACCTCGCGGGGGGCCATCTCCTACGAGCAGTACTTC
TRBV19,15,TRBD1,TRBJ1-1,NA,CASSPMGQGNTEAFF,TGTGCCAGTAGTCCGATGGGACAGGGAAACACTGAAGCTTTCTTT
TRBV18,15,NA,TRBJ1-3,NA,CASSPIQNSGNTIYF,TGTGCCAGCTCACCGATCCAGAACTCTGGAAACACCATATATTTT
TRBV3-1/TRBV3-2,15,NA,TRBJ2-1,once,CASSHRRAQVNEQFF,TGTGCCAGCAGCCACCGCAGGGCTCAAGTCAATGAGCAGTTCTTC
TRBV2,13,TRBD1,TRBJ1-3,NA,CASRRGLGNTIYF,TGTGCCAGCAGAAGGGGGCTTGGAAACACCATATATTTT
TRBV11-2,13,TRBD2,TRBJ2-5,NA,CASRNIAGGAQYF,TGTGCCAGCAGGAATATAGCGGGGGGGGCCCAGTACTTC
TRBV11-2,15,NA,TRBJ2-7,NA,CASSLFGTGSYEQYF,TGTGCCAGCAGCTTATTCGGGACTGGGAGCTACGAGCAGTACTTC
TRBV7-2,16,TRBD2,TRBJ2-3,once,CASSSIAGGLGDTQYF,TGTGCCAGCAGCTCCATAGCGGGGGGGTTGGGAGATACGCAGTATTTT
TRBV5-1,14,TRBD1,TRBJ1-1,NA,CASSYGTANTEAFF,TGCGCCAGCAGCTACGGGACAGCGAACACTGAAGCTTTCTTT
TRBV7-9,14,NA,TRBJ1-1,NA,CASSLVRSSTEAFF,TGTGCCAGCAGCTTAGTTCGGAGTTCCACTGAAGCTTTCTTT
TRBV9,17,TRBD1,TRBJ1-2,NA,CASSESGQAFWGSGYTF,TGTGCCAGCAGCGAGAGTGGACAGGCTTTTTGGGGATCGGGCTACACCTTC